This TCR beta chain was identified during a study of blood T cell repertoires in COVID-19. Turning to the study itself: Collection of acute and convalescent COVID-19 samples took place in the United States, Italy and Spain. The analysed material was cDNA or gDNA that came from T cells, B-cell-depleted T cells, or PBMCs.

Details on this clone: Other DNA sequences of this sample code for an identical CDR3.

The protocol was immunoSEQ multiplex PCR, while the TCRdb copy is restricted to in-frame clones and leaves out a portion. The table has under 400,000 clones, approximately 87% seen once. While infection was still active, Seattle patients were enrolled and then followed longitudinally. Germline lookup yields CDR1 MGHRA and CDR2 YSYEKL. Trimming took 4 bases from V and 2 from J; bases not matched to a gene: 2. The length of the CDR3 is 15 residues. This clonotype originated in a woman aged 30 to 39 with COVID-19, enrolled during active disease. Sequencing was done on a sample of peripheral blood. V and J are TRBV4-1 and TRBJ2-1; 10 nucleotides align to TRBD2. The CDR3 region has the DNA TGCGCCAGCAGCCTAGCGGGAGGACCCTACAATGAGCAGTTCTTC. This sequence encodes CASSLAGGPYNEQFF.